In its sample, the clone carrying this T cell receptor beta chain was seen a few times. The antigen is undetermined. This record belongs to a study of T cell repertoires in cytomegalovirus infection. Overall study results and limits: CMV carriers with the relevant HLA were identified by cumulative public TCR beta family frequency.

In TCRdb, the reads were re-called with MiXCR into one record per CDR3 protein. The data show hundreds of thousands of distinct CDR3 sequences, with approximately 25% seen just once and 7.5% to 9% held by the top ten. The CDR3 length is 15 residues. Between the trimmed V and J ends, which lost 0 bases and 2 bases, there was a span of 8 bases. Germline V gives CDR1 SGHNT, CDR2 YYREEE (reference sequence). This TCR derives from a human donor in good health (CMV status not recorded). Some clones in this sample may be carry-over from other donors' samples. This chain uses TRBV5-4 with TRBJ2-2, with D perhaps matching TRBD1 (5 bases). Input material: CD8+ T cells from PBMCs. In DNA, the CDR3 is TGTGCCAGCAGCTTGGTGACAGACAACACCGGGGAGCTGTTTTTT. Its protein product is CASSLVTDNTGELFF. The full variable domain, its missing parts supplied by reference TRBV5-4 and TRBJ2-2, is ETGVTQSPTHLIKTRGQQVTLRCSSQSGHNTVSWYQQALGQGPQFIFQYYREEENGRGNFPPRFSGLQFPNYSSELNVNALELDDSALYLCASSLVTDNTGELFFGEGSRLTVL.